Listed below are T cell receptor beta chains from one sample, sequenced in a study of hypomethylating agent response in myelodysplastic syndrome. The protocol was immunoSEQ multiplex PCR, while the TCRdb copy is restricted to in-frame clones and leaves out a portion. This sample yields about 10,000 clones, of which 83% are seen a single time; roughly 4% belongs to the top ten. The sample here was bone marrow, taken before or after starting hypomethylating agent treatment for myelodysplastic syndrome (not recorded which). The source is a human donor with myelodysplastic syndrome. CDR3s leave out the opening cysteine and the closing phenylalanine or tryptophan. Each record gives: J gene, V gene, CDR3 protein.

J gene: TRBJ2-7; V gene: TRBV13; CDR3 protein: ASSPGNSYEQY
J gene: TRBJ2-3; V gene: TRBV6-5; CDR3 protein: ASSYFKKSTQY
J gene: TRBJ2-6; V gene: TRBV7-9; CDR3 protein: ASSSITQGGANGANVLT
J gene: TRBJ2-3; V gene: TRBV10-3; CDR3 protein: AISGPQEGGDTQY
J gene: -; V gene: TRBV30; CDR3 protein: AWRDRGSSYEQY
J gene: TRBJ2-7; V gene: TRBV28; CDR3 protein: ASRQGLAYEQY
J gene: TRBJ1-4; V gene: TRBV7-9; CDR3 protein: ASSPQSPSFNEKLF
J gene: TRBJ2-4; V gene: TRBV19; CDR3 protein: ATREQGAKNIQY
J gene: TRBJ2-1; V gene: TRBV30; CDR3 protein: AWSRQINEQF
J gene: TRBJ2-2; V gene: TRBV5-6; CDR3 protein: ASSSGLAGPGELF
J gene: TRBJ2-7; V gene: TRBV5-1; CDR3 protein: ASSSSKLGPYEQY
J gene: TRBJ1-2; V gene: TRBV4-1; CDR3 protein: ASSPKADRPYGYT
J gene: TRBJ1-1; V gene: TRBV7-9; CDR3 protein: ASSFPVGDSANTEAF
J gene: TRBJ2-7; V gene: TRBV10-2; CDR3 protein: ASSETSGEGEQY
J gene: TRBJ1-1; V gene: TRBV27; CDR3 protein: ASRILGGARNTEAF
J gene: TRBJ2-5; V gene: TRBV2; CDR3 protein: ASSESSSGTWETQY
J gene: TRBJ2-7; V gene: TRBV5-1; CDR3 protein: ASSPFGPGEAPYEQY
J gene: TRBJ1-1; V gene: TRBV11-3; CDR3 protein: ASSFSGNTEAF
J gene: TRBJ2-7; V gene: TRBV11-2; CDR3 protein: ASSLEVGGTYEQY
J gene: TRBJ1-1; V gene: TRBV6-1; CDR3 protein: ASRARDRGNTEAF
J gene: TRBJ1-1; V gene: TRBV18; CDR3 protein: ASSPTGTNTEAF
J gene: TRBJ1-6; V gene: TRBV7-3; CDR3 protein: ASSHYNSPLH
J gene: TRBJ2-3; V gene: TRBV25-1; CDR3 protein: ASSDDSDTQY
J gene: TRBJ1-1; V gene: TRBV10-3; CDR3 protein: AIGTGDTEAF
J gene: TRBJ2-7; V gene: TRBV7-2; CDR3 protein: ASTAYGPPYEQY
J gene: TRBJ2-2; V gene: TRBV5-1; CDR3 protein: ASKTSSGGSTGELF
J gene: TRBJ1-1; V gene: TRBV15; CDR3 protein: AIGPGANTEAF
J gene: TRBJ1-5; V gene: TRBV2; CDR3 protein: ASSVNRGNQPQH
J gene: TRBJ2-1; V gene: TRBV10-3; CDR3 protein: AISGPGQGRNEQF